The next 30 T cell receptor beta chains were all read from a single sample in a study of beta chain features in type 1 diabetes. Expressed TCRB transcripts were sequenced because the isolated RNA had all been reverse transcribed beforehand. Generated by immunoSEQ multiplex PCR, the TCRdb table keeps only in-frame clones and is missing some. The top ten hold nearly 0.65% of the sample, which has 130,000 or so clones, roughly 10% seen once. The sample taken for sequencing was central memory CD4+ T cells from blood. The source of these receptors is a woman between 35 and 50 years old in good health.

The V call is TRBV11-2, the J call TRBJ1-2; D is uncertain. The CDR3 has 16 amino acids. The germline V gene encodes CDR1 SGHAT and CDR2 FQNNGV. The V gene lost 5 bases and the J gene lost 2 bases, with 18 bases spanning the gap. The DNA of the CDR3 is TGTGCCAGCAGCAGCCTTCGCAGGCCATTGAACTATGGCTACACCTTC. This translates into CASSSLRRPLNYGYTF. Using reference TRBV11-2 and TRBJ1-2 for the parts outside the CDR3, the full variable domain is EAGVAQSPRYKIIEKRQSVAFWCNPISGHATLYWYQQILGQGPKLLIQFQNNGVVDDSQLPKDRFSAERLKGVDSTLKIQPAKLEDSAVYLCASSSLRRPLNYGYTFGSGTRLTVV.

The chain is built from TRBV2 and TRBJ1-2; unclear D gene. CDR1 SNHLY and CDR2 FYNNEI come from the germline V gene. There are 14 residues in the CDR3. Trimming took off 2 bases at V and 5 bases at J, with 12 bases between the two ends. In DNA form, the CDR3 reads TGTGCCAGCAGTGAACTTGGGCAGTGGTATGGCTACACCTTC. Translating gives CASSELGQWYGYTF.

This clone was picked up a small number of times. The gene calls are TRBV6-6 and TRBJ2-7; a possible D gene is TRBD2 (6 bases). The V end was cut by 2 bases, the J end by 6 bases, with 8 bases between. The length of the CDR3 is 12 residues. The germline V gene encodes CDR1 MNHNY and CDR2 SVGAGI (reference sequence). In nucleotides, the CDR3 is TGTGCCAGCAGTTACGTGGGAGGCGAGCAGTACTTC. Protein: CASSYVGGEQYF.

This clone was observed at least ten times. This specimen includes other DNA sequences encoding the same CDR3. CDR3 sequence (DNA): TGTGCCAGCTCACCTCGGAGGGTGAACACTGAAGCTTTCTTT. Translated, it gives CASSPRRVNTEAFF. The chain combines TRBV18 with TRBJ1-1; D ambiguous. The ends were cut back, 3 bases at V and 0 bases at J, with 8 bases in the middle. The V gene's germline CDR1 is KGHSH and CDR2 LQKENI. The CDR3 extends over 14 amino acids.

This clone was picked up a small number of times. This chain joins TRBV13 and TRBJ1-5, with TRBD1 as a possible D gene (5 bases). Trimming stripped 2 bases from V and 10 bases from J, with 15 bases between. CDR1 and CDR2 (germline): PRHDT, FYEKMQ (reference sequence). The CDR3 extends over 14 amino acids. The CDR3 DNA reads TGTGCCAGCAGCTTACTCGGGGGTCGTGGACCCCAGCATTTT. It encodes CASSLLGGRGPQHF. Combining the CDR3 with reference TRBV13 and TRBJ1-5 gives the whole variable domain AAGVIQSPRHLIKEKRETATLKCYPIPRHDTVYWYQQGPGQDPQFLISFYEKMQSDKGSIPDRFSAQQFSDYHSELNMSSLELGDSALYFCASSLLGGRGPQHFGDGTRLSIL.

The chain uses TRBV6-5 and TRBJ2-1, with 7 positions matching TRBD1. Per germline, CDR1 MNHEY and CDR2 SVGAGI. This CDR3 spans 14 amino acids. Trimming at V came to 3 bases and at J to 4 bases, leaving 3 bases not matched to a gene. CDR3 region: CASSYGTEYNEQFF. The CDR3 region has the DNA TGTGCCAGCAGTTATGGGACAGAATACAATGAGCAGTTCTTC.

The V call is TRBV21-1, the J call TRBJ1-5. TRBV21-1 is assigned pseudogene status. The CDR3 length is 11 residues. The CDR3 DNA sequence: TGTGCCAGCCCCCTTCGGGAGCCCCAGCATTTT. Protein sequence: CASPLREPQHF.

In its sample, this clone was seen a few times. The chain employs TRBV7-2 and TRBJ2-7; TRBD1 aligns across 9 bases. CDR3 length equals 17 residues. Trimming removed 0 bases from V and 3 bases from J; junction bases left unmatched: 9. The V gene's germline CDR1 is SGHTA and CDR2 FQGNSA. The CDR3 loop is CASSLATPGQGGYEQYF. As DNA, the CDR3 is TGTGCCAGCAGCTTAGCGACCCCGGGACAGGGAGGCTACGAGCAGTACTTC.

The chain carries TRBV7-6 and TRBJ1-1, with D perhaps TRBD1 (5 bases). CDR3 size: 14 residues. V gave up 5 bases and J gave up 2 bases, with 12 bases separating them. Germline CDR1 SGHVS, CDR2 FNYEAQ. CDR3 sequence (DNA): TGTGCCAGCAGCCCTTCGACAGCAAACACTGAAGCTTTCTTT. Residues: CASSPSTANTEAFF. Full variable domain (remainder filled in from reference TRBV7-6 and TRBJ1-1): GAGVSQSPRYKVTKRGQDVALRCDPISGHVSLYWYRQALGQGPEFLTYFNYEAQQDKSGLPNDRFSAERPEGSISTLTIQRTEQRDSAMYRCASSPSTANTEAFFGQGTRLTVV.

The genes are TRBV5-5 and TRBJ2-1, with D tentatively TRBD1 (5 bases). Germline lookup yields CDR1 SGHKS and CDR2 YYEKEE (reference sequence). CDR3 length equals 15 residues. V lost 0 bases and J 1 base, leaving 8 bases between the germline ends. The CDR3 loop is CASSLAGQSYNEQFF. DNA for the CDR3: TGTGCCAGCAGCTTGGCAGGGCAGTCCTACAATGAGCAGTTCTTC.

This clone was seen only a few times. V usage is TRBV5-1 and J usage is TRBJ1-5; D ambiguous. The CDR3 is 16 residues long. Germline CDR1 SGHRS, CDR2 YFSETQ. V shed 0 bases and J shed 0 bases, with 10 bases lying between them. For the CDR3, the DNA is TGCGCCAGCAGCTTGGACAGTCCGGATAGCAATCAGCCCCAGCATTTT. This gives the protein CASSLDSPDSNQPQHF.

The rearrangement links TRBV9 to TRBJ2-3, with D possibly matching TRBD2 (5 bases). The germline CDR1 and CDR2 sequences are SGDLS and YYNGEE. The CDR3 runs 15 residues. V lost 7 bases and J lost 2, with 17 bases in between. The CDR3 protein is CASGLRSGVTDTQYF. CDR3 in DNA: TGTGCCAGCGGACTTCGCAGCGGAGTCACAGATACGCAGTATTTT.

In this sample, this clone turned up a few times. This sequence joins TRBV6-1 and TRBJ1-6; D is perhaps TRBD1 (5 bases). V was clipped by 4 bases and J by 7 bases, with 14 bases between them. The CDR3 loop spans 15 amino acids. Germline V gene data show CDR1 as MNHNS and CDR2 as SASEGT. Here the CDR3 reads CASSGRVAGNSPLHF. Here the CDR3 DNA reads TGTGCCAGCAGTGGCAGGGTAGCTGGGAATTCACCCCTCCACTTT.

V is TRBV7-9 and J is TRBJ2-7; 10 bases are a match to TRBD1. Germline V CDR1 and CDR2: SEHNR, FQNEAQ (reference sequence). The ends lost 3 bases at V and 6 bases at J; junction bases unmatched: 8. The CDR3 totals 15 residues. The CDR3 DNA is TGTGCCAGCAGCTTCCCGGGACAGGGGTCATCCGAGCAGTACTTC. Translating gives CASSFPGQGSSEQYF.

The J gene is TRBJ1-2, the V gene TRBV5-8; D gene uncertain. V was clipped by 4 bases and J by 4 bases, with 8 bases between them. This CDR3 contains 12 residues. Germline-derived CDR1 and CDR2 are SGHTS and YDEGEE. This CDR3 is CASSPRGYGYTF. CDR3 DNA sequence: TGTGCCAGCAGCCCCCGGGGCTATGGCTACACCTTC.

V and J are TRBV19 and TRBJ2-1; weak D call: TRBD2 (5 bases). Germline CDR1 is LNHDA and CDR2 is SQIVND (reference sequence). Deletions cut 3 bases from V and 2 bases from J, with 11 bases between. The CDR3 is 15 residues long. The CDR3, as DNA: TGTGCCAGTAGTATTCCGGACGGGACCTACAATGAGCAGTTCTTC. This encodes CASSIPDGTYNEQFF.

In this sample, this clone turned up a few times. The rearrangement uses TRBV18 and TRBJ2-4, with D perhaps matching TRBD2 (6 bases). Germline CDR1 reads KGHSH; CDR2 reads LQKENI. V was shortened by 3 bases and J by 13 bases, with 19 bases between the two germline ends. The CDR3 contains 14 residues. The CDR3 DNA sequence: TGTGCCAGCTCACCTTCAGGGACTTGGCGGGAACAGTACTTC. Its translation is CASSPSGTWREQYF.

This clone has a handful of counts. The V gene is TRBV6-1, the J gene TRBJ1-1; 7 bases line up with TRBD1. From germline, CDR1 is MNHNS and CDR2 SASEGT. The ends lost 6 bases at V and 2 bases at J; junction bases unmatched: 9. This CDR3 comprises 15 residues. This CDR3 is CASRALGQRNTEAFF. The CDR3 nucleotides are TGTGCCAGCAGGGCCCTGGGACAGCGAAACACTGAAGCTTTCTTT.

V gene TRBV19 combines with J gene TRBJ2-1; 7 bases match TRBD2. The CDR3 runs 15 residues. Germline CDR1 reads LNHDA; CDR2 reads SQIVND (reference sequence). Trimming cost V 2 bases and J 10 bases; bases outside gene matches: 11. The CDR3, as DNA: TGTGCCAGTAGTATACCAGCGGGGTTCCCGAAGGAGCAGTTCTTC. It yields the protein CASSIPAGFPKEQFF.

This chain joins TRBV5-6 and TRBJ1-2, with TRBD1 as a possible D gene (5 bases). Per germline, CDR1 SGHDT and CDR2 YYEEEE. V lost 4 bases, J lost 0 bases, and 16 bases lay in between. This CDR3 is 16 amino acids long. This chain's CDR3 is CASSVSEGSANYGYTF. The DNA for the CDR3 is TGTGCCAGCAGCGTCTCGGAGGGGTCCGCTAACTATGGCTACACCTTC.

This clone has just a few counts. In nucleotides, the CDR3 is TGTGCCACCAGCTACCGACAGTCCGGGTTAAACTATGGCTACACCTTC. Translation: CATSYRQSGLNYGYTF. The rearrangement uses TRBV15 and TRBJ1-2, with D tentatively TRBD1 (5 bases). The CDR3 spans 16 residues. Germline loops: CDR1 LNHNV, CDR2 YYDKDF (reference sequence). Trimming removed 5 bases from V and 2 bases from J, with 18 bases in between.

This clone appeared a few times. The rearrangement links TRBV10-3 to TRBJ1-5; tentatively, D is TRBD1 (5 bases). CDR3 length: 12 amino acids. Germline CDR1 and CDR2: ENHRY and SYGVKD. Trimming stripped 10 bases from V and 4 bases from J, with 11 bases between. The CDR3 DNA reads TGTGCCACCGCACAGGAGAATCAGCCCCAGCATTTT. This translates into CATAQENQPQHF.

J is TRBJ2-5 and V is TRBV6-5; D gene ambiguous. Trimming stripped 4 bases from V and 5 bases from J, with 8 bases between. The germline gives CDR1 MNHEY, CDR2 SVGAGI. This CDR3 region has 12 residues. CDR3 amino acids: CASSSSRETQYF. The CDR3 bases are TGTGCCAGCAGTTCGAGCCGGGAGACCCAGTACTTC.

The chain joins TRBV6-1 to TRBJ1-2; D perhaps matches TRBD1 (6 bases). Germline lookup yields CDR1 MNHNS and CDR2 SASEGT. The CDR3 length is 14 residues. V lost 10 bases, J lost 2 bases, and 17 bases lay in between. As DNA, the CDR3 is TGTGCCACCCTGGGCGTCAGGGGCAACTATGGCTACACCTTC. It specifies CATLGVRGNYGYTF.

This chain joins TRBV2 and TRBJ2-5; 10 bases map to TRBD2. The germline CDR1 and CDR2 sequences are SNHLY and FYNNEI. The CDR3 sequence is 15 residues long. V shed 4 bases, J shed 5 bases, and the junction held 7 bases outside the gene matches. The CDR3 is CASSGVAGGSETQYF. CDR3 sequence (DNA): TGTGCCAGCAGTGGGGTAGCGGGGGGCTCGGAGACCCAGTACTTC.

Only a few counts were recorded for this clone. V usage is TRBV5-1 and J usage is TRBJ1-4; 9 nucleotides line up with TRBD1. There are 15 residues in the CDR3. CDR1 SGHRS and CDR2 YFSETQ come from the germline V gene. The V and J ends lost 5 bases and 8 bases, in that order; junction bases with no gene match: 10. In DNA form, the CDR3 reads TGCGCCAGCAGACTAGCCGGGACAGGGAGAGAAAAACTGTTTTTT. Its translation: CASRLAGTGREKLFF. The entire variable domain, with the rest obtained from reference TRBV5-1 and TRBJ1-4, is as follows: KAGVTQTPRYLIKTRGQQVTLSCSPISGHRSVSWYQQTPGQGLQFLFEYFSETQRNKGNFPGRFSGRQFSNSRSEMNVSTLELGDSALYLCASRLAGTGREKLFFGSGTQLSVL.

This clone was observed many times. The chain has TRBV6-5 and TRBJ1-2, with a weak D call TRBD1 (5 bases). CDR3 length: 15 residues. Germline V gene data show CDR1 as MNHEY and CDR2 as SVGAGI. The V and J ends lost 0 bases and 4 bases respectively, with 12 bases between them. The CDR3 reads CASSYSDTSGYGYTF. The CDR3 nucleotides read TGTGCCAGCAGTTACTCGGACACCAGTGGCTATGGCTACACCTTC.

This clone was detected ten times or more. V gene TRBV29-1 combines with J gene TRBJ2-5, with 8 nucleotides matching TRBD2. After removal of 4 bases from V and 4 bases from J, the junction contained 14 bases not matched to a gene. CDR1 SQVTM and CDR2 ANQGSEA come from the germline V gene. This CDR3 is 16 amino acids long. CDR3 in amino acids: CSVGGAAGGTLETQYF. The DNA for the CDR3 is TGCAGCGTTGGCGGCGCGGCGGGGGGAACCTTAGAGACCCAGTACTTC.

The chain employs TRBV4-2 and TRBJ2-3; 9 bases match TRBD2. This CDR3 is built from 15 residues. Germline lookup yields CDR1 LGHNA and CDR2 YNFKEQ. Unmatched junction bases numbered 4, after V lost 1 base and J lost 5 bases. The CDR3 coding sequence is TGTGCCAGCAGCCAAGGACTAGCGGTAGGAGATACGCAGTATTTT. It is translated as CASSQGLAVGDTQYF.

This chain connects TRBV10-3 to TRBJ2-3, with TRBD1 matching 9 bases. The CDR3 loop spans 17 amino acids. Germline CDR1 is ENHRY and CDR2 is SYGVKD. The V gene end was trimmed by 6 bases and the J gene end by 0 bases; junction bases not matched to a gene: 10. The CDR3 DNA is TGTGCCATCAGCAACCTCAGGACAGGGGTGAGCACAGATACGCAGTATTTT. It yields the protein CAISNLRTGVSTDTQYF.